This note documents a single T cell receptor beta chain sequence. What it binds is unknown. Time point described: after neoadjuvant nivolumab, at surgical resection. This specimen belongs to a study of neoadjuvant anti-PD-1 for oral cavity cancer. Study-wide background: Non-progressing patients received a fourth nivolumab dose near day 43, then surgery on days 50-56. Study-level results: Post-nivolumab, blood T cell clonality was significantly elevated in non-responders. Each response group had just a few patients in TCR analyses.

The CDR3 runs 14 residues. The germline V gene encodes CDR1 LNHDA and CDR2 SQIVND (reference sequence). V lost 7 bases and J 4 bases, leaving 13 bases between the germline ends. Method: immunoSEQ multiplex PCR; TCRdb's copy keeps in-frame clones and lacks some. Of just under 70,000 clones detected, approximately 81% appear once; the ten largest clones hold roughly 3.4%. The chain couples TRBV19 to TRBJ2-2, with D possibly TRBD1 on 5 matching bases. The source was PBMCs, collected after nivolumab (anti-PD-1) treatment. The source is a person aged 35 to 85 with oral cavity squamous cell carcinoma. CDR3 nucleotides: TGTGCCAGTACCCAAGGGGCGGCCACCGGGGAGCTGTTTTTT. Translation gives CASTQGAATGELFF.